This T cell receptor beta chain was identified in a study of OX40 agonist ivuxolimab in advanced cancers. Some clones are missing from TCRdb's copy, which holds only in-frame ones; the method was immunoSEQ multiplex PCR. The sample lists some 60,000 clones, approximately 86% seen once, with around 3.7% in the top ten. Trimming at V came to 3 bases and at J to 2 bases, leaving 4 bases not matched to a gene. CDR3 length equals 15 residues. Germline V gives CDR1 ENHRY, CDR2 SYGVKD. The sequences come from CD4+ or CD8+ T cells sorted from blood, collected in a trial of the OX40 agonist ivuxolimab. This TCR was sampled from an adult with an advanced solid tumor such as melanoma, head and neck, liver or kidney cancer. The chain recombines TRBV10-3 with TRBJ2-7; 10 nucleotides match TRBD1. The CDR3 DNA reads TGTGCCATCAGTGACTCCGGGACAGGGGCCTACGAGCAGTACTTC. Residues: CAISDSGTGAYEQYF.